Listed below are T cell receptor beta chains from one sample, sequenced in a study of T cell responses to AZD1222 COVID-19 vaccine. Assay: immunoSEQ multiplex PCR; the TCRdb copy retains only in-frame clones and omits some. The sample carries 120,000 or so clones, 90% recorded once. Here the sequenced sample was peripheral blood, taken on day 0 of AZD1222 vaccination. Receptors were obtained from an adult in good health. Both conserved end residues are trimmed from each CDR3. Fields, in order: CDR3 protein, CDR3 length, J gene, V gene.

CDR3: ASSLVVRATAF; length: 11; J: TRBJ1-1; V: TRBV7-9
CDR3: ASSPGTPRTDTQY; length: 13; J: TRBJ2-3; V: TRBV7-2
CDR3: ASSLGQGPYEQY; length: 12; J: TRBJ2-7; V: TRBV19
CDR3: ASSIGGALQIGYT; length: 13; J: TRBJ1-2; V: TRBV6-5
CDR3: ASSLATEYGYT; length: 11; J: TRBJ1-2; V: TRBV13
CDR3: ASSQPPGLGQPQH; length: 13; J: TRBJ1-5; V: TRBV4-1
CDR3: ASSQDAGGDSGTDTQY; length: 16; J: TRBJ2-3; V: TRBV3-1/TRBV3-2
CDR3: ASSEVGEQF; length: 9; J: TRBJ2-1; V: TRBV2
CDR3: AWNLPTGPSPLH; length: 12; J: TRBJ1-6; V: TRBV30
CDR3: ASSDRDSNYGYT; length: 12; J: TRBJ1-2; V: TRBV28
CDR3: ASSLGPLEQY; length: 10; J: TRBJ2-7; V: TRBV11-1
CDR3: AIRTGTGGSVTEAF; length: 14; J: TRBJ1-1; V: TRBV10-3
CDR3: ASSPRQGASPLH; length: 12; J: TRBJ1-6; V: TRBV27
CDR3: ASSPEGGYEQY; length: 11; J: TRBJ2-7; V: TRBV27
CDR3: ASSPGSGGRETYEQY; length: 15; J: TRBJ2-7; V: TRBV7-9
CDR3: ASSYSWNGIYGYT; length: 13; J: TRBJ1-2; V: TRBV6-5
CDR3: ASSQDYLLY; length: 9; J: TRBJ2-7; V: TRBV28
CDR3: ASSTSRSNEQF; length: 11; J: TRBJ2-1; V: TRBV11-3
CDR3: ASRRQGASNQPQH; length: 13; J: TRBJ1-5; V: TRBV27
CDR3: ASSVDETGIGQPQH; length: 14; J: TRBJ1-5; V: TRBV9
CDR3: ASSGWRDTDTQY; length: 12; J: TRBJ2-3; V: TRBV10-2
CDR3: ASSARSIRNTEAF; length: 13; J: TRBJ1-1; V: TRBV19
CDR3: ASSESTGVGEQF; length: 12; J: TRBJ2-1; V: TRBV2
CDR3: ASSLATGYEQF; length: 11; J: TRBJ2-1; V: TRBV18
CDR3: ASTPLAGGGTDTQY; length: 14; J: TRBJ2-3; V: TRBV2
CDR3: AWSPGSYEQY; length: 10; J: TRBJ2-7; V: TRBV30
CDR3: ASSDISNQPQH; length: 11; J: TRBJ1-5; V: TRBV19
CDR3: AWSPQRGGRALEQY; length: 14; J: TRBJ2-7; V: TRBV30
CDR3: ASSARVGRTSSSYEQY; length: 16; J: TRBJ2-7; V: TRBV28
CDR3: ASSESMGVGEQY; length: 12; J: TRBJ2-7; V: TRBV10-2
CDR3: ASSLLREEPDTQY; length: 13; J: TRBJ2-3; V: TRBV27
CDR3: ASSQGFSGKVAGELF; length: 15; J: TRBJ2-2; V: TRBV4-1
CDR3: ASRGGLSYGYT; length: 11; J: TRBJ1-2; V: TRBV25-1
CDR3: ASSIGRTDTQY; length: 11; J: TRBJ2-3; V: TRBV19
CDR3: ASSLVGGSGYT; length: 11; J: TRBJ1-2; V: TRBV13
CDR3: ASSLARTDNEQF; length: 12; J: TRBJ2-1; V: TRBV7-8
CDR3: ATSRDVARRNTEAF; length: 14; J: TRBJ1-1; V: TRBV15
CDR3: ASSQGTSGRRQF; length: 12; J: TRBJ2-1; V: TRBV3-1/TRBV3-2
CDR3: ASMTLGTEAF; length: 10; J: TRBJ1-1; V: TRBV28
CDR3: AGQGDSARGTDTQY; length: 14; J: TRBJ2-3; V: TRBV7-9
CDR3: ASSLRGLGEQF; length: 11; J: TRBJ2-1; V: TRBV12-3/TRBV12-4
CDR3: ASSQAAGSYEQY; length: 12; J: TRBJ2-7; V: TRBV4-3
CDR3: ASTTGSASSYEQY; length: 13; J: TRBJ2-7; V: TRBV6-5
CDR3: ASSVGLASTYEQY; length: 13; J: TRBJ2-7; V: TRBV9